These 18 T cell receptor beta chains originate from one sample sequenced in a study of identical twins (dated by TCRdb to between 2015 and 2016). To prepare the library, 5' RACE was applied. Sequencer: Illumina HiSeq 2000. The public reads were reprocessed in TCRdb via fastp at Q25 and MiXCR, keeping in-frame beta chains. Rows matching on CDR3 protein sequence are summarized as one entry with the most common DNA and genes. In all, the sample holds approximately 700,000 distinct CDR3 sequences, and 18% of those were seen once. In total, the top ten clones hold around 13% of the sample. The same sample was also studied in work on T cells expressing NK-cell markers.

Material for sequencing was PBMCs. These receptors came from a woman aged 18-29 years in good health.

The genes are TRBV15 and TRBJ2-7; D is uncertain. The CDR3 totals 15 residues. Germline V gene lookup returns CDR1 LNHNV and CDR2 YYDKDF (reference sequence). Trimming took 0 bases from V and 2 from J, leaving 11 bases between them. The CDR3 region is CATSRDLIHAYEQYF. The CDR3 bases are TGTGCCACCAGCAGAGATCTCATACACGCCTACGAGCAGTACTTC.

This clonotype occurred a few times. The CDR3 region has the DNA TGTGCCAGCACCCCTATTTTGTCCGTGCAGTCGACCACAGATACGCAGTATTTT. It translates to CASTPILSVQSTTDTQYF. The rearrangement uses TRBV12-3 or TRBV12-4 and TRBJ2-3, with D unresolved. There are 18 residues in the CDR3. Trimming took off 7 bases at V and 2 bases at J, with 25 bases between the two ends.

This clonotype was seen a handful of times. This chain uses TRBV5-5 with TRBJ2-4; D is possibly TRBD1 or TRBD2 (5 bases each). The CDR3 spans 15 residues. Germline CDR1 SGHKS, CDR2 YYEKEE (reference sequence). V dropped 4 bases and J dropped 0 bases, with 11 bases sitting between them. The CDR3 protein is CASSPGLVAKNIQYF. The CDR3 bases are TGTGCCAGCAGCCCGGGGCTAGTAGCCAAAAACATTCAGTACTTC.

The genes are TRBV4-3 and TRBJ2-5; TRBD2 aligns across 9 bases. Germline trimming cut 0 bases from V and 10 bases from J; bases unmatched to any gene: 12. The germline CDR1 and CDR2 sequences are LGHNA and YSLEER. This CDR3 has 16 amino acids. DNA of the CDR3: TGCGCCAGCAGCCAAGATCTTGCGGGAGGGCTTAACAACCAGTACTTC. It yields the protein CASSQDLAGGLNNQYF.

This clonotype was found many times. The chain couples TRBV20-1 to TRBJ2-1, with TRBD2 as a possible D gene (6 bases). The V gene lost 3 bases and the J gene lost 2 bases, with 14 bases spanning the gap. The CDR3 is made up of 15 amino acids. CDR1 and CDR2 (germline): DFQATT, SNEGSKA (reference sequence). CDR3: CSASVGGVPYNEQFF. DNA for the CDR3: TGCAGTGCTAGTGTGGGGGGAGTCCCCTACAATGAGCAGTTCTTC.

The chain uses TRBV10-3 and TRBJ2-1, with TRBD2 matching 14 bases. Germline CDR1 ENHRY, CDR2 SYGVKD. This CDR3 contains 20 residues. V was pared by 5 bases and J by 0 bases, with 12 bases of the junction left unmatched. The CDR3 region has the DNA TGTGCCATCAGTCCCGTTGGACTAGCGGGGGGCCTGAGCTCCTACAATGAGCAGTTCTTC. This encodes CAISPVGLAGGLSSYNEQFF.

This clonotype has more than one count but fewer than ten. The chain's CDR3 is CASSLAESAEQYF. CDR3 nucleotides: TGCGCCAGCAGCTTGGCCGAAAGTGCCGAGCAGTACTTC. This sequence joins TRBV5-1 and TRBJ2-7; D unresolved. V lost 0 bases and J lost 6, with 10 bases in between. The CDR3 has 13 amino acids. CDR1 is SGHRS and CDR2 is YFSETQ in the germline V gene.

This rearrangement joins TRBV6-1 to TRBJ1-1, with TRBD1 matching 7 bases. Germline V gene data show CDR1 as MNHNS and CDR2 as SASEGT. The CDR3 sequence is 13 residues long. V gave up 6 bases and J gave up 0 bases; unmatched junction bases: 1. DNA for the CDR3: TGTGCCAGCAGAGGGACAGTGAACACTGAAGCTTTCTTT. The encoded protein is CASRGTVNTEAFF.

At least ten counts were recorded for this clonotype. The V call is TRBV18, the J call TRBJ2-5, with D uncertain. This CDR3 spans 12 amino acids. The V and J ends lost 8 bases and 5 bases respectively, with 12 bases between them. Germline values: CDR1 KGHSH, CDR2 LQKENI. This chain's CDR3 is CASSPGQETQYF. In nucleotides, the CDR3 is TGTGCCAGCAGTCCTGGGCAGGAGACCCAGTACTTC.

This clonotype was counted a few times. V and J are TRBV29-1 and TRBJ2-3, with 12 bases aligning to TRBD2. CDR1 is SQVTM and CDR2 is ANQGSEA in the germline V gene. The CDR3 has 15 residues. V lost 4 bases to trimming and J lost 3 bases; unmatched junction nucleotides: 5. This chain's CDR3 is CSVGLAGGPTDTQYF. CDR3 DNA: TGCAGCGTTGGTCTAGCGGGGGGGCCAACAGATACGCAGTATTTT.

This sequence joins TRBV6-5 and TRBJ2-7; D remains unclear. The CDR3 has 15 amino acids. CDR1 and CDR2 from the germline V gene are MNHEY and SVGAGI. Trimming shortened V by 2 bases and J by 0 bases, and 11 bases separated the two germline ends. The CDR3 region has the DNA TGTGCCAGCAGTTACAGGGTCCGGAGCTCCTACGAGCAGTACTTC. It codes for CASSYRVRSSYEQYF.

This chain uses TRBV6-2 or TRBV6-3 with TRBJ1-1; the D is unclear. V was clipped by 2 bases and J by 4 bases, with 5 bases between them. Germline V CDR1 and CDR2: MNHEY, SVGEGT. The CDR3 has 12 residues. The CDR3 DNA is TGTGCCAGCAGTTACGGTGTCACTGAAGCTTTCTTT. The encoded protein is CASSYGVTEAFF.

This clonotype came up a few times. The chain is built from TRBV12-3 or TRBV12-4 and TRBJ2-7; D gene uncertain. This CDR3 spans 16 amino acids. The V gene lost 5 bases and the J gene lost 2 bases, with 19 bases spanning the gap. CDR3 amino acids: CASSTRSAAAAYEQYF. Here the CDR3 DNA reads TGTGCCAGCAGTACCCGTTCTGCGGCGGCCGCCTACGAGCAGTACTTC.

This clonotype was seen only a few times. This chain joins TRBV6-5 and TRBJ2-5; D gene ambiguous. The CDR3 loop spans 11 amino acids. Trimming left V 6 bases short and J 3 bases short, with 5 bases between. Germline V gene sequence: CDR1 MNHEY, CDR2 SVGAGI. CDR3 region: CASRNEETQYF. CDR3 nucleotides: TGTGCCAGCAGGAACGAAGAGACCCAGTACTTC.

This clonotype was counted at least ten times. The chain is built from TRBV7-9 and TRBJ2-2; unclear D gene. This CDR3 spans 14 amino acids. V lost 6 bases, J lost 2 bases, and 10 bases lay in between. Germline loops: CDR1 SEHNR, CDR2 FQNEAQ (reference sequence). CDR3 residues: CASSLSLNTGELFF. As DNA, the CDR3 is TGTGCCAGCAGTTTAAGCCTTAACACCGGGGAGCTGTTTTTT.

This clonotype came up a few times. The chain employs TRBV10-3 and TRBJ1-1; 7 nucleotides align to TRBD1. The CDR3 is made up of 11 amino acids. Germline assignment: CDR1 ENHRY and CDR2 SYGVKD. J gave up 8 bases and V 6 bases, and 3 bases lay outside the gene matches. The CDR3 protein is CAIRGQTEAFF. In DNA form, the CDR3 reads TGTGCCATCAGGGGACAGACCGAAGCTTTCTTT.

This clonotype turned up a few times. V is TRBV5-4 and J is TRBJ2-7; D uncertain. This CDR3 is 13 amino acids long. Between the trimmed V and J ends, which lost 0 bases and 3 bases, there was a span of 7 bases. Germline-derived CDR1 and CDR2 are SGHNT and YYREEE (reference sequence). As DNA, the CDR3 is TGTGCCAGCAGCTTGGAGACGGACTACGAGCAGTACTTC. Residues: CASSLETDYEQYF.

This clonotype has only a few counts. The gene calls are TRBV20-1 and TRBJ2-1; 8 bases fit TRBD2. V gave up 5 bases and J gave up 2 bases; unmatched junction bases: 2. Germline loops: CDR1 DFQATT, CDR2 SNEGSKA (reference sequence). This CDR3 has 13 residues. CDR3 nucleotide sequence: TGCAGTGCTCCGGGACTAGCCTACAATGAGCAGTTCTTC. The encoded protein is CSAPGLAYNEQFF.